The TCR beta chain under discussion was sequenced for a study of cytomegalovirus exposure and HLA in healthy donors. Notes on the study in general: Researchers catalogued 150 or so TCR beta chains as cytomegalovirus-associated. Earlier analysis yielded a pattern in which most TCR beta V segments were productive about 90% or about 30% of the time. Highly shared variants forming one cluster were likely a sequencing artifact.

The table lists this clone with a count of one. Its antigen is not identified. The PCR had 60 Vbeta and 13 Jbeta primers. Authors' data handling: A follow-up analysis tallied tens of millions of unique TCR beta chains, some 9.9 million shared. Profiling relied on immunoSEQ multiplex PCR, and the TCRdb table lists in-frame clones only, not all of them. The DNA was the basis for D and trimming; V, J and clone size are from that table. Among 100,000 to 150,000 clones listed, about four fifths were seen once. The source of this sequence is a man aged 18 to 30 in good health and CMV-seronegative. Sequencing was carried out using PBMCs.

CDR3 DNA sequence: TGTGCCAGCAGTTACTCGTTCGGGGGCACAGATACGCAGTATTTT. Its protein is CASSYSFGGTDTQYF. This chain joins TRBV6-6 and TRBJ2-3; TRBD2 might be the D (5 bases). Trimming took 0 bases from V and 1 from J, leaving 8 bases between them. This CDR3 comprises 15 residues. CDR1 is MNHNY, CDR2 SVGAGI, per germline (reference sequence).